The T cell receptor (beta chain) under discussion was sequenced for a study of identical twins. One entry per CDR3 protein results from TCRdb running MiXCR on the 5' RACE reads. Counted here are 200,000 to 250,000 distinct CDR3 sequences, 7.5% occurring once; the ten biggest clones make up around 5%. In this sample, this clonotype turned up many times. The V gene lost 5 bases and the J gene lost 4 bases, with 9 bases spanning the gap. CDR3 length equals 12 residues. The germline CDR1 and CDR2 sequences are MNHEY and SMNVEV (reference sequence). These data were also reused for a study on yellow fever vaccine responses in identical twins.

The sequence was obtained from a woman aged 18-35 years in good health. The material sequenced was CD8+ T cells sorted from blood. The chain combines TRBV27 with TRBJ2-7; no definite D call. Written as DNA, the CDR3 is TGTGCCAGCAGTGACTTGGGGTACGAGCAGTACTTC. Translated, it gives CASSDLGYEQYF.